The TCR beta chain described here comes from a study of identical twins. MiXCR was run by TCRdb on the 5' RACE reads, yielding one entry per CDR3 protein. The sample holds fewer than 900,000 distinct CDR3 sequences, around 21% seen once. In germline, CDR1 is SGHRS, CDR2 YFSETQ. This CDR3 is 16 amino acids long. V gave up 3 bases and J gave up 5 bases; unmatched junction bases: 11. The data were also submitted as part of a second study, on T cells expressing NK-cell markers. That source adds: Top CD8+ clonotypes included the dominant CD3+CD56+NKG2C+ clonotypes in roughly 6 donors.

The sample comprised PBMCs. This receptor was taken from a woman aged 18-29 years in good health. This chain uses TRBV5-1 with TRBJ2-3; 8 nucleotides line up with TRBD2. The CDR3 bases are TGCGCCAGCAGCTCGCCCCCGGGGGGGCCCGGAGATACGCAGTATTTT. This encodes CASSSPPGGPGDTQYF.